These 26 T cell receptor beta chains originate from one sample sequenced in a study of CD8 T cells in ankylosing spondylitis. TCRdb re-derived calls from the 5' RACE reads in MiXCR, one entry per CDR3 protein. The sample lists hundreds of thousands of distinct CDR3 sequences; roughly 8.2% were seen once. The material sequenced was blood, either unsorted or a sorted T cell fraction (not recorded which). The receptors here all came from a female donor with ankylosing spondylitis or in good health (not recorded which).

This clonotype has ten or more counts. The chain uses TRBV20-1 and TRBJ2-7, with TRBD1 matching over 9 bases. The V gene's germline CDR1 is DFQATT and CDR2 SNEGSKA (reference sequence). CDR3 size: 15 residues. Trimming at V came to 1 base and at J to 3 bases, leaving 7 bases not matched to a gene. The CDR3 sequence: CSARVPTGGSYEQYF. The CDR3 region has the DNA TGCAGTGCTAGAGTTCCGACAGGGGGAAGCTACGAGCAGTACTTC.

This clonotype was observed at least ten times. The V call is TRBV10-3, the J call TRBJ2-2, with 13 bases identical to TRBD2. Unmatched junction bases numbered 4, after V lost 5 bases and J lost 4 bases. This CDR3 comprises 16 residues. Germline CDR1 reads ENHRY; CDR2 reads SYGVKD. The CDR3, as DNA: TGTGCCATCAGTAAAACTAGCGGGAGGGGCACCGGGGAGCTGTTTTTT. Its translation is CAISKTSGRGTGELFF.

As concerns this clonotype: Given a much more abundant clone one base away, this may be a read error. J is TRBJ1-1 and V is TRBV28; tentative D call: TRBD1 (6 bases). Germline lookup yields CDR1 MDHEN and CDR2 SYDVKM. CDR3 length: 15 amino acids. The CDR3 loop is CASSSPGGAETETFF. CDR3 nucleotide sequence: TGTGCCAGCAGTTCCCCTGGGGGCGCAGAGACTGAAACTTTCTTT.

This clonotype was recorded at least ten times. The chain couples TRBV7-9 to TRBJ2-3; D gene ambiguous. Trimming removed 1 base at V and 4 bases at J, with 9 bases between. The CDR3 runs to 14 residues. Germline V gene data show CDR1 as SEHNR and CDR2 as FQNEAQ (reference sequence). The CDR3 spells CASSLEGSPDTQYF. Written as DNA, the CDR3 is TGTGCCAGCAGCTTAGAGGGCAGCCCAGATACGCAGTATTTT.

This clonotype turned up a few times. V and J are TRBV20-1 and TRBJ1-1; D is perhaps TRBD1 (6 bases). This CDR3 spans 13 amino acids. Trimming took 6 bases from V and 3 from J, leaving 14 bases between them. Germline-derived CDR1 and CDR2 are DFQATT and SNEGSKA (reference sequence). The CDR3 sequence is CSASEGGDTEAFF. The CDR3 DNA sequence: TGCAGTGCCAGTGAGGGGGGGGACACTGAAGCTTTCTTT.

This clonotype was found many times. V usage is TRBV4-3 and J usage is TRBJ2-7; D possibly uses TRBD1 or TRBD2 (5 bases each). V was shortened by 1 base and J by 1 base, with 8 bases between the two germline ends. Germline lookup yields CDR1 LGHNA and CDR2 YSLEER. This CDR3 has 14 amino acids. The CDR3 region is CASSQGGKSYEQYF. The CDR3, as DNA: TGCGCCAGCAGCCAAGGGGGGAAATCCTACGAGCAGTACTTC.

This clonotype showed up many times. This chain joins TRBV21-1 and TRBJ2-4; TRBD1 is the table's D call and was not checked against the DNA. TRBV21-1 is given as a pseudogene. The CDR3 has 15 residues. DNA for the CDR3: TGTGCCAGCAGCTCAGGGGGCGCCGCCAAAAACATTCAGTACTTC. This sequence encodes CASSSGGAAKNIQYF.

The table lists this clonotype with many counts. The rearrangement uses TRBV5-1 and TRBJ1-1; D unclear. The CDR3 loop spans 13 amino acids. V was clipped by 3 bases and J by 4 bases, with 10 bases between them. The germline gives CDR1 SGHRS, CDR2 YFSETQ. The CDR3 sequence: CASSSDVGTEAFF. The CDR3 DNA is TGCGCCAGCAGCTCGGATGTCGGCACTGAAGCTTTCTTT.

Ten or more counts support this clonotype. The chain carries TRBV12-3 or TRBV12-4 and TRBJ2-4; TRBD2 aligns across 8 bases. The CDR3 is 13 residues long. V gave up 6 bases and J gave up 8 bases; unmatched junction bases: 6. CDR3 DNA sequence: TGTGCCAGCAGCGCGAGGCGGGGGGACATTCAGTACTTC. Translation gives CASSARRGDIQYF.

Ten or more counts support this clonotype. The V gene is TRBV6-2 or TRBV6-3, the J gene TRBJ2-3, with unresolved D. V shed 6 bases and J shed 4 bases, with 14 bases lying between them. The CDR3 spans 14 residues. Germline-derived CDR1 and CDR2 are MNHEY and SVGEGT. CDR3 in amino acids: CASSPGLPPDTQYF. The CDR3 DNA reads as TGTGCCAGCAGCCCCGGCCTCCCACCAGATACGCAGTATTTT.

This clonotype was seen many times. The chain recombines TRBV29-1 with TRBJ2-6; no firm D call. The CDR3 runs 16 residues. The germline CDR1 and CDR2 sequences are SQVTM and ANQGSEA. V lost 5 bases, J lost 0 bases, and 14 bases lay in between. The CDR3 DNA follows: TGCAGCGTTACCCCCGGTTTTGGCTCTGGGGCCAACGTCCTGACTTTC. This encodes CSVTPGFGSGANVLTF.

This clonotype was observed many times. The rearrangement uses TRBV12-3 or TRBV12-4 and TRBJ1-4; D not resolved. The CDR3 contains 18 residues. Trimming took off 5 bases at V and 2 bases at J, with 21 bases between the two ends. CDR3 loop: CASSPQQFEAGTNEKLFF. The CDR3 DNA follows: TGTGCCAGCAGTCCACAGCAGTTTGAGGCCGGGACTAATGAAAAACTGTTTTTT.

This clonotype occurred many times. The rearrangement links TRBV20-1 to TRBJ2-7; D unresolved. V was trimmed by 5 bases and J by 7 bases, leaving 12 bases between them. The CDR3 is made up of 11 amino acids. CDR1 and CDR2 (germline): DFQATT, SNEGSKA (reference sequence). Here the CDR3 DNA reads TGCAGTGCTCACGACCCCGTAGAGCAGTACTTC. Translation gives CSAHDPVEQYF.

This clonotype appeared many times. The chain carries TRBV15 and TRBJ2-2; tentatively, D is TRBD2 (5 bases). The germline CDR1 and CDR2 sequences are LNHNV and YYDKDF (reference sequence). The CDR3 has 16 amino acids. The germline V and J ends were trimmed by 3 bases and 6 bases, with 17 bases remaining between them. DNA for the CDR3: TGTGCCACCAGCAGGGTCCGGGGTACGGGCGCCGGGGAGCTGTTTTTT. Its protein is CATSRVRGTGAGELFF. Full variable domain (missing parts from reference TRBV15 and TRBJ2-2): DAMVIQNPRYQVTQFGKPVTLSCSQTLNHNVMYWYQQKSSQAPKLLFHYYDKDFNNEADTPDNFQSRRPNTSFCFLDIRSPGLGDTAMYLCATSRVRGTGAGELFFGEGSRLTVL.

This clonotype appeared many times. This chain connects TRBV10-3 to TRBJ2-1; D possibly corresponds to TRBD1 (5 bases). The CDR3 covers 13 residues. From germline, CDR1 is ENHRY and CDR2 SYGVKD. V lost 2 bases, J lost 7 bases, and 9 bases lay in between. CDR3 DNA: TGTGCCATCAGTGAGGCAAAGGGGAATGAGCAGTTCTTC. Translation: CAISEAKGNEQFF.

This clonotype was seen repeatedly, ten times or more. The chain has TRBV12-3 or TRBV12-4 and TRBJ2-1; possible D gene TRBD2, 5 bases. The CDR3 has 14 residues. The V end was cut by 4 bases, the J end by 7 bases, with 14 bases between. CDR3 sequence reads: CASSSVPSGNEQFF. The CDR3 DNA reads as TGTGCCAGCAGTTCTGTCCCTTCGGGGAATGAGCAGTTCTTC.

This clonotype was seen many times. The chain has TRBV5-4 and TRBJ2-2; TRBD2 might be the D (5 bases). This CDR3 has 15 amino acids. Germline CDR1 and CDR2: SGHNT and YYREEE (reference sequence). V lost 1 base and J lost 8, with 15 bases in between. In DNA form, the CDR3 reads TGTGCCAGCAGCTTGTCAGGAGGCGGACCAGGGGAGCTGTTTTTT. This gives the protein CASSLSGGGPGELFF.

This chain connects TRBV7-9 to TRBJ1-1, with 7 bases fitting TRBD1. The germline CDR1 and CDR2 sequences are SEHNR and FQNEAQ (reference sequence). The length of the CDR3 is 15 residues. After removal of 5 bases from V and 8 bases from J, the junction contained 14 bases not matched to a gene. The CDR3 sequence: CASSPLDRVVEEAFF. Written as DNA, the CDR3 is TGTGCCAGCAGCCCCCTCGACAGGGTGGTAGAAGAAGCTTTCTTT.

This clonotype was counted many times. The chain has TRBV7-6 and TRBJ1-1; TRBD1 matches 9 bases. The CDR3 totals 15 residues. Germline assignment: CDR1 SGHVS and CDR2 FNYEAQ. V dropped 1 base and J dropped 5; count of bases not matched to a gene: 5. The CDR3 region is CASSLGEGQGTEAFF. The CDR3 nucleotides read TGTGCCAGCAGCTTAGGGGAGGGACAGGGAACTGAAGCTTTCTTT.

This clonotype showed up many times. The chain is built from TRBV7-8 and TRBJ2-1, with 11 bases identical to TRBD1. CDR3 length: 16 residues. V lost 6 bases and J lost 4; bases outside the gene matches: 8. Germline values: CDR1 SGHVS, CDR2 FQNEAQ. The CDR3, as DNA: TGTGCCAGCAGGTTAACCGGGACAGGGGGTTACAATGAGCAGTTCTTC. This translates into CASRLTGTGGYNEQFF.

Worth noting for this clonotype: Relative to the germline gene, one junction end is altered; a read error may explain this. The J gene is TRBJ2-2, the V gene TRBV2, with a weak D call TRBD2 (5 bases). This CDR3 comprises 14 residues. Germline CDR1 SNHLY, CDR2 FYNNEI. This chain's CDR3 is CASSAGQNTGELLF. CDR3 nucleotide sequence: TGTGCCAGCAGCGCCGGCCAGAACACCGGGGAGCTGCTTTTT.

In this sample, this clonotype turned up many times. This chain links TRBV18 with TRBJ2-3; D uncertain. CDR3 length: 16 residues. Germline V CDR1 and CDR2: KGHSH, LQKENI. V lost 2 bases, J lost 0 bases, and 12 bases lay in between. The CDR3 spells CASSPAPVASTDTQYF. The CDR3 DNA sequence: TGTGCCAGCTCACCAGCTCCGGTAGCTAGCACAGATACGCAGTATTTT.

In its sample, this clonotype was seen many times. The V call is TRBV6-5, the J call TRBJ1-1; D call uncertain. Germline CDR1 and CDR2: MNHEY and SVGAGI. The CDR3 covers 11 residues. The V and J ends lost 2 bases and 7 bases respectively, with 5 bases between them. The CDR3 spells CASSYRGEAFF. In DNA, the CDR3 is TGTGCCAGCAGTTACCGGGGTGAAGCTTTCTTT.

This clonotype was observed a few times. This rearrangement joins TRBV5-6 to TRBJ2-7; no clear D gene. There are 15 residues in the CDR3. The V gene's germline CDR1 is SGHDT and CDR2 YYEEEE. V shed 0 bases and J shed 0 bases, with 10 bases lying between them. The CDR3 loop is CASSLGAESSYEQYF. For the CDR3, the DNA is TGTGCCAGCAGCTTGGGCGCAGAGAGCTCCTACGAGCAGTACTTC.

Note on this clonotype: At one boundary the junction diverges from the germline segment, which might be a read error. CDR3 protein: CANSLGQYQPQHF. The DNA of the CDR3 is TGTGCCAACAGCCTGGGACAATATCAGCCCCAGCATTTT. The J gene is TRBJ1-5, the V gene TRBV14, with D maybe TRBD1 (6 bases). The CDR3 length is 13 residues. Germline lookup yields CDR1 SGHDN and CDR2 FVKESK.

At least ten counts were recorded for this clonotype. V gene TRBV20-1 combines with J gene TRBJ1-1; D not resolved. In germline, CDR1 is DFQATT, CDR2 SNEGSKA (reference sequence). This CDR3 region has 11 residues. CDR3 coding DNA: TGCAGCGCTCGACTGAACACTGAAGCTTTCTTT. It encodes CSARLNTEAFF.